This is a list of T cell receptor beta chains from one sample in a study of T cells in localized non-small cell lung cancer. TCRdb's copy holds only in-frame clones and misses some; the assay was immunoSEQ multiplex PCR. The sample contains 30,000 to 35,000 clones, roughly 86% of which appear only once. The sample in question was peripheral blood, obtained before any cancer treatment. The receptors originated from a woman aged 40-69 years with stage I lung adenocarcinoma. The CDR3 runs from the conserved cysteine through the conserved F or W. The D gene is left open where the match is weak. Only some rows state a clone size, as once, few, many or a class for expanded clones.

TRBJ1-1	TRBD1	.	TRBV14	TGTGCCAGCAGCCCAGACAGGGGGCGGTTGAACACTGAAGCTTTCTTT	CASSPDRGRLNTEAFF
TRBJ1-6	.	few	TRBV10-1	TGCGCCAGCAGTGAAGGTCCAAGTTCACCCCTCCACTTT	CASSEGPSSPLHF
TRBJ2-3	.	.	TRBV10-1	TGCGCCAGCAGTGAGGAGAATACGCAGTATTTT	CASSEENTQYF
TRBJ2-7	TRBD1	.	TRBV10-3	TGTGCCATCAGTTCCGGGACAGGCTCCTACGAGCAGTACTTC	CAISSGTGSYEQYF
TRBJ2-1	.	.	TRBV7-3	TGTGCCAGCAGCTTAGACGGCGGGGCGGACAATGAGCAGTTCTTC	CASSLDGGADNEQFF
TRBJ2-7	TRBD2	.	TRBV5-5	TGTGCCAGCAGCTCCCGCCTAGCGGGGTACGAGCAGTACTTC	CASSSRLAGYEQYF
TRBJ1-1	.	medium-sized	TRBV5-4	TGTGCCAGCAGCTTGAAACGACAGGCCGTGGTGATAGAAGCTTTCTTT	CASSLKRQAVVIEAFF
TRBJ2-7	.	.	TRBV29-1	TGCAGCGTTGAACTTGGGGGGCTACTCTACGAGCAGTACTTC	CSVELGGLLYEQYF
TRBJ1-1	.	.	TRBV6-5	TGTGCCAGCAGTTACGGGGGCAACACTGAAGCTTTCTTT	CASSYGGNTEAFF
TRBJ2-3	TRBD2	.	TRBV19	TGTGCCAGTAGTATAGAGGCAGCGGGGGGCAGGGATACGCAGTATTTT	CASSIEAAGGRDTQYF
TRBJ2-3	.	.	TRBV6-6	TGTGCCAGCACCTTATACGGGGGTTCTAGCACAGATACGCAGTATTTT	CASTLYGGSSTDTQYF
TRBJ1-4	.	.	TRBV19	TGTGCCAGTAGCCCTGGGCAGAACCCCGAAAAACTGTTTTTT	CASSPGQNPEKLFF
TRBJ1-5	.	.	TRBV5-1	TGCGCCAGCAGCTTGGAAGGTGTGACTGCGAATCAGCCCCAGCATTTT	CASSLEGVTANQPQHF
TRBJ1-2	TRBD1	.	TRBV5-4	TGTGCCAGCAGCTTATCCGGGACAGGGGGCTATGGCTACACCTTC	CASSLSGTGGYGYTF
TRBJ2-3	.	.	TRBV10-1	TGCGCCAGCAGTCCAAATCTGGGAGATACGCAGTATTTT	CASSPNLGDTQYF
TRBJ1-1	.	once	TRBV9	TGTGCCAGCAGCGAACCGGGTCGCGGGGAAGCTTTCTTT	CASSEPGRGEAFF
TRBJ2-2	.	.	TRBV9	TGTGCCAGCAGAAGGGACCTTGACACCGGGGAGCTGTTTTTT	CASRRDLDTGELFF
TRBJ2-6	.	.	TRBV11-2	TGTGCCAGCAGCTTCTTAGGGGGTACAGAATCTGGGGCCAACGTCCTGACTTTC	CASSFLGGTESGANVLTF
TRBJ1-1	TRBD1	.	TRBV25-1	TGTGCCAGCAGTGGCGGCAGGGGGCTAGTTTTT	CASSGGRGLVF
TRBJ2-1	.	once	TRBV19	TGTGCCAGTAGTATAGCTCGGGAGCAGTTCTTC	CASSIAREQFF